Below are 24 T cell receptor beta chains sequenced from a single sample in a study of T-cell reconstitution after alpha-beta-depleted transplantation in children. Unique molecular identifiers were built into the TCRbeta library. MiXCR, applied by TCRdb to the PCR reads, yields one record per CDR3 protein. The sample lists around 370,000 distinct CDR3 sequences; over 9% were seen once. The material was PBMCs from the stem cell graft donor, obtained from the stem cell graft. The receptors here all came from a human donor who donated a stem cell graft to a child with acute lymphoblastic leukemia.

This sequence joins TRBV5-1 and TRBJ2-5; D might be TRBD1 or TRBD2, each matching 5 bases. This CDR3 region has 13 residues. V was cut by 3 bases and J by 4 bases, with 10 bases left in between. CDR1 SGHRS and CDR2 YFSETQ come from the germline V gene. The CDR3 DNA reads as TGCGCCAGCAGCTGGGCCGGGACAGAGACCCAGTACTTC. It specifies CASSWAGTETQYF.

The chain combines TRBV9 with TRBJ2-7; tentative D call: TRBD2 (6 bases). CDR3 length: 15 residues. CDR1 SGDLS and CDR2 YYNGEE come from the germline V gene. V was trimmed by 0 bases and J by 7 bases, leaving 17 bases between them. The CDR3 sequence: CASSVVLAPLSEQYF. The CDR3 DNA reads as TGTGCCAGCAGCGTAGTACTAGCCCCCCTCTCGGAGCAGTACTTC. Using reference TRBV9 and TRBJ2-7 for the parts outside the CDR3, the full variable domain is DSGVTQTPKHLITATGQRVTLRCSPRSGDLSVYWYQQSLDQGLQFLIQYYNGEERAKGNILERFSAQQFPDLHSELNLSSLELGDSALYFCASSVVLAPLSEQYFGPGTRLTVT.

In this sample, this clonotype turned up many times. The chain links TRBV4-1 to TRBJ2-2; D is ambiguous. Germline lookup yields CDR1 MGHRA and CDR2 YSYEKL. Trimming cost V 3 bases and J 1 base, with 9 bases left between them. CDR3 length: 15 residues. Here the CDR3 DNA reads TGCGCCAGCAGCCAGGGTACACTGAACACCGGGGAGCTGTTTTTT. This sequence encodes CASSQGTLNTGELFF.

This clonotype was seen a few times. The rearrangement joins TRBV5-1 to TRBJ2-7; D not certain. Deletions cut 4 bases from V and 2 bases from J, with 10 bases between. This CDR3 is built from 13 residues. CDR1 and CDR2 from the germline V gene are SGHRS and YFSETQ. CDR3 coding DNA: TGCGCCAGCAGCCCGCGAACGGCCTACGAGCAGTACTTC. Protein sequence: CASSPRTAYEQYF.

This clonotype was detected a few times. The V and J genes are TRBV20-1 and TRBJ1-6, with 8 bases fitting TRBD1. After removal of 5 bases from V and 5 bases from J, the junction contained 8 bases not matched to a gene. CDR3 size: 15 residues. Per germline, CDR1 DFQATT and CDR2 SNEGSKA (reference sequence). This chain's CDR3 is CSARRPTGDNSPLHF. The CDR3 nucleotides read TGCAGTGCTCGAAGGCCGACAGGGGATAATTCACCCCTCCACTTT.

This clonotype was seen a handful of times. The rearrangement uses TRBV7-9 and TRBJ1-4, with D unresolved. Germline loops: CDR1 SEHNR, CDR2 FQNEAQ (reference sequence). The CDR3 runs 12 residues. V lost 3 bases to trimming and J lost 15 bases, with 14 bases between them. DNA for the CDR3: TGTGCCAGCAGCTTCGCGGAGGTGGTATTGTTTTTT. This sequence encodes CASSFAEVVLFF. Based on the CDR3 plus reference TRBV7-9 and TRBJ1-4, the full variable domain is DTGVSQNPRHKITKRGQNVTFRCDPISEHNRLYWYRQTLGQGPEFLTYFQNEAQLEKSRLLSDRFSAERPKGSFSTLEIQRTEQGDSAMYLCASSFAEVVLFFGSGTQLSVL.

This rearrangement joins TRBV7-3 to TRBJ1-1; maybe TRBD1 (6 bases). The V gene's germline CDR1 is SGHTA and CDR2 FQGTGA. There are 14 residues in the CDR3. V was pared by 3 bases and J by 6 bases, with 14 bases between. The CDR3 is CASSFTRGEAEAFF. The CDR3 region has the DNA TGTGCCAGCAGCTTTACGAGGGGGGAGGCTGAAGCTTTCTTT.

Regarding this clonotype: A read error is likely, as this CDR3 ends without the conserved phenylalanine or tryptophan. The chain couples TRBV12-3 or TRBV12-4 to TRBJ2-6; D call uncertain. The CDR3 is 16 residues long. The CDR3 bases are TGTGCCAGCAGTCCCTGGGGTGCGTCTGTGGCCAACGTCCTGACTATC. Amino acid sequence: CASSPWGASVANVLTI.

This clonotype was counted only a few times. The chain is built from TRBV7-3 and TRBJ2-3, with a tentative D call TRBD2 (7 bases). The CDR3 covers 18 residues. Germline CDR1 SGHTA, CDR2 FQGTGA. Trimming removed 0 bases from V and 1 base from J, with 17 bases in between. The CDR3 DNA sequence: TGTGCCAGCAGCTTAACGGGAGGGGGTGACCACCGCACAGATACGCAGTATTTT. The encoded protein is CASSLTGGGDHRTDTQYF.

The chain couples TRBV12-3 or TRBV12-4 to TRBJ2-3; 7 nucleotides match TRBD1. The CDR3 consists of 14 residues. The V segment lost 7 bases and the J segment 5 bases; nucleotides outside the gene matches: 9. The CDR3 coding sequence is TGTGCCAGCACCAGACAGGGTTTGAGAGATACGCAGTATTTT. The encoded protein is CASTRQGLRDTQYF.

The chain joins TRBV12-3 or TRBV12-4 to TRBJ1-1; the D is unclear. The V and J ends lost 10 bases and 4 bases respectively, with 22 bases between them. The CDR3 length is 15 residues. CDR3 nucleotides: TGTGCCACCAAACCCAACGGACGGCAGACCACTGAAGCTTTCTTT. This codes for CATKPNGRQTTEAFF.

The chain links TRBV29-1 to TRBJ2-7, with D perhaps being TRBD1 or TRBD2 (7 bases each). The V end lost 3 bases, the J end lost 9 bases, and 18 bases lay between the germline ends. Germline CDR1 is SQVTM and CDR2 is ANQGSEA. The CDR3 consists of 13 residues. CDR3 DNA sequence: TGCAGCGTTGAGGACAGGTCAAGGGGGGGGCAGTACTTC. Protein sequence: CSVEDRSRGGQYF.

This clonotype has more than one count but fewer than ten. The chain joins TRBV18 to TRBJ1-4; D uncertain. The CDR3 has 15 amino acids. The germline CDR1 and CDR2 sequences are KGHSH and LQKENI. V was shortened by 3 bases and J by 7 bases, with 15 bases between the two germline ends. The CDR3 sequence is CASSPQAAESEKLFF. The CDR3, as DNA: TGTGCCAGCTCACCTCAGGCAGCGGAGAGTGAAAAACTGTTTTTT.

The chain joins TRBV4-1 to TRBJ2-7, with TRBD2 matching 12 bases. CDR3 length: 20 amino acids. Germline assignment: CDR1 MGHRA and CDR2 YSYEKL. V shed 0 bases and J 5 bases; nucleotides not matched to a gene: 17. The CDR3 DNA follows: TGCGCCAGCAGCCAAGATCTCCGACTAGCGGGAGCTAACGTGGGGGACGAGCAGTACTTC. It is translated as CASSQDLRLAGANVGDEQYF.

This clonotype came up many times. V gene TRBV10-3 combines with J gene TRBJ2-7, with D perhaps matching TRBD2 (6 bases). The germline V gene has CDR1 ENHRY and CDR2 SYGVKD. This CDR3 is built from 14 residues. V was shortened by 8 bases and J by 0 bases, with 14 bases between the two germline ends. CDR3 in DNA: TGTGCCATCGGTAGTAGCGGAACCTCCTACGAGCAGTACTTC. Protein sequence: CAIGSSGTSYEQYF.

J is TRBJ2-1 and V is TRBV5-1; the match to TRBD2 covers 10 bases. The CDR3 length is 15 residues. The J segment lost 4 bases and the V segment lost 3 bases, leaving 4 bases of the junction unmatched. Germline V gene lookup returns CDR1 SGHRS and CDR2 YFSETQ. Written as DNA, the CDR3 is TGCGCCAGCAGCTCCGGGACTAGCGAATACAATGAGCAGTTCTTC. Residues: CASSSGTSEYNEQFF.

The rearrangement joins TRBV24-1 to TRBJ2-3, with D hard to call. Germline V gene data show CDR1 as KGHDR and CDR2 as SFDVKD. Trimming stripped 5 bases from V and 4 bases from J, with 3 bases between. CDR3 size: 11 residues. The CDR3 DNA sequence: TGTGCCACCAGTGCTTCAGATACGCAGTATTTT. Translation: CATSASDTQYF.

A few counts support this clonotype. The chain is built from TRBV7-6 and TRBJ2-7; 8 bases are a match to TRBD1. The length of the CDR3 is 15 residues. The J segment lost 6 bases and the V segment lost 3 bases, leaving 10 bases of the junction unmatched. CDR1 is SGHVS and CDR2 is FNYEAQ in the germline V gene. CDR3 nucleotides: TGTGCCAGCAGCTTCCCGGGGCAGGGGGCCGGCGAGCAGTACTTC. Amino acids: CASSFPGQGAGEQYF.

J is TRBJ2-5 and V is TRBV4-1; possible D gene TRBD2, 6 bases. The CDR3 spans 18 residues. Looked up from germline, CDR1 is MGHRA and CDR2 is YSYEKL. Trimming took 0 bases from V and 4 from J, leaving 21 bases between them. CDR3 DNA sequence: TGCGCCAGCAGCCAAGACCGCCCGGGGAAGCGGGTGGGAGAGACCCAGTACTTC. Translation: CASSQDRPGKRVGETQYF.

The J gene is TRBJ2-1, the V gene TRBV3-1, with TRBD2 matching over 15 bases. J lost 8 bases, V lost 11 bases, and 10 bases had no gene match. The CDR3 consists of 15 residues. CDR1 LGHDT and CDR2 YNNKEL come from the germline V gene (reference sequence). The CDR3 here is CACSLGTSGRHEQFF. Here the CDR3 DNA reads TGTGCCTGCTCCCTCGGGACTAGCGGGAGGCATGAGCAGTTCTTC.

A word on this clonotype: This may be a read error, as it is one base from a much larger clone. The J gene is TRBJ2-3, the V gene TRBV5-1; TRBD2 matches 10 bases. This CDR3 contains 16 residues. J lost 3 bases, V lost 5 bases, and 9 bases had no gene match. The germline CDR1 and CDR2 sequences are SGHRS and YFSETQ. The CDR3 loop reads CASSYPGLAVTDTQYF. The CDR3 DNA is TGCGCCAGCAGTTATCCCGGACTAGCGGTGACAGATACGCAGTATTTT.

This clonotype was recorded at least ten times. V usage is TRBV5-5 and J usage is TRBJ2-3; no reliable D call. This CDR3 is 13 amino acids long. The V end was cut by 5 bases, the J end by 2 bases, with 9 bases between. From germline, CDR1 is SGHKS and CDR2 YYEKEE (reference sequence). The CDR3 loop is CASRLHSTDTQYF. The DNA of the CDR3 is TGTGCCAGCAGACTACATTCCACAGATACGCAGTATTTT.

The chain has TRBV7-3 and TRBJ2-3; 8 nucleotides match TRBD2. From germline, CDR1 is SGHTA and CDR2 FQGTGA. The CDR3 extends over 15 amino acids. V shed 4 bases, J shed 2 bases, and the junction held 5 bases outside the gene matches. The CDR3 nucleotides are TGTGCCAGCAGCTGGATAGCGGGAAACACAGATACGCAGTATTTT. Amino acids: CASSWIAGNTDTQYF.

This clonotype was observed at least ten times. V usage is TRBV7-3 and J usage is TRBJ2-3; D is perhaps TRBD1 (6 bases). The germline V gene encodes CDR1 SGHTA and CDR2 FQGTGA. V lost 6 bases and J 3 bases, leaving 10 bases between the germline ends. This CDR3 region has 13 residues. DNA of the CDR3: TGTGCCAGCAGTTACACAGGGACAGATACGCAGTATTTT. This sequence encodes CASSYTGTDTQYF.